This T cell receptor beta chain emerged from a study of metastatic and nonmetastatic thyroid tumors. Study background: It was across blood and tumor or nodule tissue from malignant and benign thyroid patients that repertoires were compared. Study outcomes and limitations: Patients with malignant thyroid tumors reportedly had significantly higher TCR beta diversity than those with benign nodules, in blood and tumor.

The V gene lost 6 bases and the J gene lost 4 bases, with 13 bases spanning the gap. The CDR3 has 14 amino acids. Germline CDR1 and CDR2: SEHNR and FQNEAQ (reference sequence). In the original workflow: CDR3 differences across clinicopathological groups were used to build a distant-metastasis classifier for papillary thyroid cancer. Through MiXCR, TCRdb re-clonotyped the PCR reads. Clone size and V and J calls follow TCRdb, not the original study. The sample lists 15,000 to 20,000 clones, 34% occurring once. This clone showed up many times. Its antigen is currently unknown. Every patient was untreated before thyroid surgery.

This chain uses TRBV7-9 with TRBJ1-5; TRBD1 is a possible D gene (6 bases). The receptor was derived from a female donor with papillary thyroid cancer or a benign thyroid nodule (not recorded which). Some clones in this sample may be carry-over from other donors' samples. The specimen sequenced was tumor tissue. The CDR3, as DNA: TGTGCCAGCAGTCGGGGACACCAAAATCAGCCCCAGCATTTT. Translated: CASSRGHQNQPQHF. Complete variable domain (other parts from reference TRBV7-9 and TRBJ1-5): DTGVSQNPRHKITKRGQNVTFRCDPISEHNRLYWYRQTLGQGPEFLTYFQNEAQLEKSRLLSDRFSAERPKGSFSTLEIQRTEQGDSAMYLCASSRGHQNQPQHFGDGTRLSIL.